These T cell receptor beta chains were read from a single sample in a study of blood T cell repertoires in COVID-19. Data came from immunoSEQ multiplex PCR; TCRdb stores just in-frame clones and leaves some out. The sample records about 330,000 clones, 89% being singletons. Sequencing was carried out using peripheral blood. The receptors stem from a man aged 18 to 35 who had recovered from COVID-19. Each CDR3 is given without its conserved first and last residue.

j_gene	v_gene	CDR3aa
TRBJ2-1	TRBV5-1	ASSPRTSGGAPNEQF
TRBJ1-3	TRBV11-2	ASSLGDRGGGNTIY
TRBJ1-2	TRBV7-2	ASSPMVSYGYT
TRBJ2-3	TRBV6-2/TRBV6-3	ASSFGLGADTQY
TRBJ2-5	TRBV3-1/TRBV3-2	ASSQGEGGPETQY
TRBJ2-7	TRBV6-5	ASSYDRLSEQY
TRBJ2-1	TRBV12-5	ASGLVKTVGYNEQF
TRBJ2-3	TRBV5-1	ASSSTVRRDTQY
TRBJ1-5	TRBV6-5	ASSDSLSNQPQH
TRBJ2-1	TRBV19	ASTEKGFPTYNEQF
TRBJ1-1	TRBV5-1	ASSLGAGYEAF
TRBJ2-3	TRBV7-3	ASSLTGGGSDTQY
TRBJ2-3	TRBV5-4	ASSSPPSGGSDTQY
TRBJ2-5	TRBV14	ASSQDASGQETQY
TRBJ1-1	TRBV28	ASSPIRGRERRNTEAF
TRBJ2-7	TRBV5-6	ASSGRDRGSYEQY
TRBJ1-1	TRBV6-1	ASSEALGEGAEAF
TRBJ1-6	TRBV7-2	ASSLVQGDNSPLH
TRBJ1-3	TRBV5-6	ASSFGQTGYSGNTIY
TRBJ1-1	TRBV2	ASRGQGDEAF
TRBJ2-5	TRBV5-6	ASSLGGQETQY
TRBJ2-7	TRBV18	ASSYAGTGVTYEQY
TRBJ1-6	TRBV4-1	ASSQAQGAYNSPLH
TRBJ2-1	TRBV7-3	ASSLNPASGSASYNEQF
TRBJ2-1	TRBV5-1	ASSLVRVMSYNEQF
TRBJ2-1	TRBV9	ASSVVGLAGGDYNEQF
TRBJ1-2	TRBV19	ASTHGGLDGYT
TRBJ2-7	TRBV2	ASSEGGGQY
TRBJ1-2	TRBV5-1	ASSLDRVYGYT
TRBJ1-1	TRBV6-1	ASSEAPLRGNTEAF
TRBJ2-5	TRBV5-4	ASSFLPQETQY
TRBJ1-6	TRBV7-8	ASSSAGTVNSPLH
TRBJ2-3	TRBV27	ASSLTANTDTQY
TRBJ1-1	TRBV7-2	ASSSARTGRTEAF
TRBJ2-4	TRBV7-2	ASSLVRSGSRAKNIQY
TRBJ2-1	TRBV12-3/TRBV12-4	ASSSTSLSWF
TRBJ2-7	TRBV27	ASSLDFGASGDYEQY